This T cell receptor beta chain was profiled in a study of T cells in Graves' hyperthyroidism and ophthalmopathy. Amplification yielded TCR beta CDR3 regions, with RNA transcripts as the source. First-round RT-PCR targeting the TCR CDR3 was performed with the HTBI primer set. TCRdb analysed the multiplex PCR reads with MiXCR anew, one entry per CDR3 protein. The sample records about 350,000 distinct CDR3 sequences, approximately 15% being singletons. Graves' hyperthyroidism was deemed stable absent ophthalmopathy progression within 18 months. Out of 10 ml of fresh peripheral blood came the PBMCs. Many counts were recorded for this clonotype. Sequencing was carried out using blood. This TCR was recovered from a woman in her twenties or thirties with Graves' hyperthyroidism.

CDR3 sequence reads: CSVGSGRDPDTQYF. Written as DNA, the CDR3 is TGCAGTGTGGGGAGCGGGAGGGACCCAGATACGCAGTATTTT. The chain is built from TRBV20-1 and TRBJ2-3, with 10 nucleotides matching TRBD2. In germline, CDR1 is DFQATT, CDR2 SNEGSKA (reference sequence). The CDR3 runs to 14 residues. The ends lost 7 bases at V and 4 bases at J; junction bases unmatched: 8.